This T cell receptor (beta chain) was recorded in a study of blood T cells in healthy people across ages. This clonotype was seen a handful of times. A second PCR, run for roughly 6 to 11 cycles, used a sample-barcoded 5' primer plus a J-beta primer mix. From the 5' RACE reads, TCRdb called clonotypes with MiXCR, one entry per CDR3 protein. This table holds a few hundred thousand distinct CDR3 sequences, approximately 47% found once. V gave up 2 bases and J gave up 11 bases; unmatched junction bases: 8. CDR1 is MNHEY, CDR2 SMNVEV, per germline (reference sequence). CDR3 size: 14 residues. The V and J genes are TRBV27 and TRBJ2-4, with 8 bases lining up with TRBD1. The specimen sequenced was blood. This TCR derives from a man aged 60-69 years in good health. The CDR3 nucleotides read TGTGCCAGCAGTTTAAGACAGGGGAGTAGGGTTCAGTACTTC. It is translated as CASSLRQGSRVQYF.